The next 3 T cell receptor beta chains were all read from a single sample in a study of blood T cell repertoires in COVID-19 (TCRdb year 2020). Libraries were made using the immunoSEQ multiplex PCR assay. In its TCRdb copy, this immuneACCESS table keeps in-frame sequences only and misses some clones. Where compared with another copy, unresolved V genes explain less than half of these, and the others have no known cause. This sample holds some 130,000 clones; more than 90% were observed only once. The top ten clonotypes cover approximately 5% of the sample. Sequences were obtained from peripheral blood. Source of these receptors: a man aged 60 to 75 with COVID-19, enrolled during active disease.

The chain is built from TRBV12-3 or TRBV12-4 and TRBJ2-7; unclear D gene. This CDR3 spans 13 amino acids. Deletions cut 5 bases from V and 0 bases from J, with 8 bases between. The CDR3: CASSALSSYEQYF. CDR3 coding DNA: TGTGCCAGCAGTGCCCTGAGCTCCTACGAGCAGTACTTC.

The CDR3 coding sequence is TGTGCCAGCAGTTTGGGGACAGGGGTTGAAACTGAAGCTTTCTTT. Its translation: CASSLGTGVETEAFF. V is TRBV28 and J is TRBJ1-1, with 10 positions matching TRBD1. The germline V gene encodes CDR1 MDHEN and CDR2 SYDVKM. The V and J ends lost 3 bases and 5 bases, in that order; junction bases with no gene match: 6. This CDR3 contains 15 residues.

The rearrangement joins TRBV6-4 to TRBJ2-1, with a possible D match to TRBD2 (7 bases). The germline CDR1 and CDR2 sequences are MRHNA and SNTAGT. The V end lost 6 bases, the J end lost 7 bases, and 22 bases lay between the germline ends. The CDR3 has 16 residues. The chain's CDR3 is CASSYRGGAKRNEQFF. The CDR3 DNA reads as TGTGCCAGCAGCTATAGGGGGGGGGCCAAGAGGAATGAGCAGTTCTTC.